The 8 T cell receptor beta chains given below trace back to one sample, sequenced in a study of shared clonotypes between healthy human individuals. Profiling relied on immunoSEQ multiplex PCR, and the TCRdb table lists in-frame clones only, not all of them. The sample has under 1,100,000 clones; 65% to 80% are singletons. The sequenced sample consisted of memory CD4+ T cells sorted from blood. Indicated subset: CD45RA-negative fraction. These receptors came from a man aged 18 to 29 in good health.

V is TRBV5-5 and J is TRBJ1-3; D is uncertain. The germline gives CDR1 SGHKS, CDR2 YYEKEE (reference sequence). Trimming removed 0 bases from V and 4 bases from J, with 8 bases in between. The CDR3 sequence is 14 residues long. The chain's CDR3 is CASSLVGGGNTIYF. The DNA for the CDR3 is TGTGCCAGCAGCTTGGTCGGAGGAGGAAACACCATATATTTT.

The CDR3 DNA follows: TGTGCCAGCAGTTTAAGTAACAGCTACGAGCAGTACTTC. It codes for CASSLSNSYEQYF. The V call is TRBV27, the J call TRBJ2-7, with D unresolved. Germline-derived CDR1 and CDR2 are MNHEY and SMNVEV (reference sequence). The CDR3 length is 13 residues. V was clipped by 2 bases and J by 3 bases, with 8 bases between them.

The gene calls are TRBV10-3 and TRBJ2-3, with 10 bases matching TRBD1. The CDR3 runs to 16 residues. V shed 0 bases, J shed 4 bases, and the junction held 4 bases outside the gene matches. The germline gives CDR1 ENHRY, CDR2 SYGVKD. The CDR3 protein is CAISESTGGPADTQYF. The CDR3 DNA sequence: TGTGCCATCAGTGAGTCGACAGGGGGCCCGGCAGATACGCAGTATTTT.

The chain combines TRBV19 with TRBJ2-5, with 7 bases fitting TRBD2. The germline V gene has CDR1 LNHDA and CDR2 SQIVND (reference sequence). The trim removed 4 bases at V and 0 bases at J, leaving 11 bases unmatched. The CDR3 has 17 amino acids. The CDR3 reads CASSSQFGRTYQETQYF. Here the CDR3 DNA reads TGTGCCAGTAGTAGCCAATTCGGGAGGACGTACCAAGAGACCCAGTACTTC.

This sequence joins TRBV4-1 and TRBJ1-4, with D uncertain. The CDR3 totals 13 residues. Looked up from germline, CDR1 is MGHRA and CDR2 is YSYEKL. With 9 bases removed from V and 6 bases from J, the gap between germline ends came to 14 bases. CDR3 sequence (DNA): TGCGCCAGTAATTTAGCCGGACATGAAAAACTGTTTTTT. Its protein product is CASNLAGHEKLFF.

In this sample, this clone turned up a few times. V and J are TRBV7-2 and TRBJ1-6; possible D gene TRBD1, 5 bases. The V end was cut by 5 bases, the J end by 8 bases, with 16 bases between. Germline-derived CDR1 and CDR2 are SGHTA and FQGNSA. CDR3 length: 15 amino acids. CDR3 bases: TGTGCCAGCAGCAGTTCGAGGGACCTATATTCACCCCTCCACTTT. Translation gives CASSSSRDLYSPLHF.

The CDR3: CASSLSGISSYEQYF. The CDR3, as DNA: TGTGCCAGCAGCTTAAGCGGGATTTCCTCCTACGAGCAGTACTTC. The chain couples TRBV7-2 to TRBJ2-7, with TRBD2 matching over 7 bases. V trimming: 2 bases; J trimming: 0 bases; junction bases outside the gene matches: 4. Germline V gene lookup returns CDR1 SGHTA and CDR2 FQGNSA. The CDR3 has 15 amino acids.

The table lists this clone with a few counts. This CDR3 is CASSLAGGEAFF. As DNA, the CDR3 is TGTGCCAGCAGCTTAGCGGGTGGTGAAGCTTTCTTT. The genes are TRBV11-3 and TRBJ1-1; D gene unclear. V was cut by 1 base and J by 7 bases, with 7 bases left in between. The CDR3 sequence is 12 residues long. Germline V CDR1 and CDR2: SGHNT, YENEEA.